This record concerns one T cell receptor beta chain sequence. V was clipped by 0 bases and J by 6 bases; unmatched bases: 9. The germline CDR1 and CDR2 sequences are LGHNA and YSLEER. The CDR3 is made up of 16 amino acids. Assay: immunoSEQ multiplex PCR; the TCRdb copy retains only in-frame clones and omits some. This sample has under 450,000 clones, with around 87% found just once. The source of the sample is a study of blood T cell repertoires in COVID-19. Participants were aged about 18 to 100 years, lived in about two dozen US areas, and enrolled virtually. Participant-reported clinical history was the basis for cohort assignment.

The specimen was PBMCs or T cells enriched from blood (not recorded which). The TCR comes from a man aged 25 to 40 who had recovered from COVID-19. The chain employs TRBV4-3 and TRBJ2-7; 9 nucleotides align to TRBD1. CDR3 region: CASSQDLGTGSTEQYF. CDR3 nucleotide sequence: TGCGCCAGCAGCCAAGATTTAGGGACAGGGTCCACCGAGCAGTACTTC.